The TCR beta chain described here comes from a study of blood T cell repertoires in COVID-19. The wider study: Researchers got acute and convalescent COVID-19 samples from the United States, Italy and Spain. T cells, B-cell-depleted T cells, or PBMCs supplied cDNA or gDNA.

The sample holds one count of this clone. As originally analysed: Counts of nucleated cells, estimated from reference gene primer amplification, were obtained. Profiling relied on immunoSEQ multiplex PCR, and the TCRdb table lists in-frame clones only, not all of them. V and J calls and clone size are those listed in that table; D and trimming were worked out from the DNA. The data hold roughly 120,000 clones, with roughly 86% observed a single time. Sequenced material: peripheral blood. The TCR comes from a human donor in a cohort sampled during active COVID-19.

The CDR3 region is CASSPKEAGADTQYF. For the CDR3, the DNA is TGTGCCAGCAGTCCAAAGGAGGCGGGGGCAGATACGCAGTATTTT. The chain carries TRBV27 and TRBJ2-3, with 7 nucleotides matching TRBD2. The CDR3 sequence is 15 residues long. Germline V gene sequence: CDR1 MNHEY, CDR2 SMNVEV (reference sequence). J gave up 4 bases and V 5 bases, and 9 bases lay outside the gene matches.